These T cell receptor beta chains were read from a single sample in a study of shared clonotypes between healthy human individuals. Here immunoSEQ multiplex PCR was the method, and the copy in TCRdb shows in-frame clones only, minus some. The sample gives fewer than 1 million clones, approximately 97% of which show up once; under 0.25% is in the top ten. Sequenced: naive CD8+ T cells sorted from blood. The receptors shown here come from a young man in good health. The CDR3 runs from the conserved cysteine through the conserved F or W. D genes are given only for firm matches. Rows may omit the clone size; those that give it use once, few, many or a size class.

>.|.|TRBV14|TRBJ1-1
TGTGCCAGCAGCCAAGAGGGGGGCCCTATGAACACTGAAGCTTTCTTT
CASSQEGGPMNTEAFF
>.|.|TRBV10-3|TRBJ2-1
TGTGCCATCAGTGAGTCGAGGGAGCGCAGCTCCTACAATGAGCAGTTCTTC
CAISESRERSSYNEQFF
>.|.|TRBV4-1|TRBJ1-2
TGCGCCAGCAGCCCCGAGCTTTGGGGAGCTAACTATGGCTACACCTTC
CASSPELWGANYGYTF
>.|.|TRBV29-1|TRBJ1-1
TGCAGCGTTCGGGGGGGGCAGTACACTGAAGCTTTCTTT
CSVRGGQYTEAFF
>.|.|TRBV29-1|TRBJ2-3
TGCAGCACAGAAACCGGGTCTAGCACAGATACGCAGTATTTT
CSTETGSSTDTQYF
>.|TRBD2|TRBV28|TRBJ2-1
TGTGCCAGCAGAACCCCGGGACTAGCGCAAAATGAGCAGTTCTTC
CASRTPGLAQNEQFF
>.|TRBD1|TRBV5-1|TRBJ2-6
TGCGCCAGCAGCATAATGCCGGGACAGGGAGACTCTGGGGCCAACGTCCTGACTTTC
CASSIMPGQGDSGANVLTF
>.|.|TRBV7-2|TRBJ2-7
TGTGCCAGCAGCTTAGACGGGAGAATCAACGAGCAGTACTTC
CASSLDGRINEQYF
>.|TRBD2|TRBV2|TRBJ2-7
TGTGCCAGCAGTGAAGGGACTAGCGGGCGAGAGGACTACGAGCAGTACTTC
CASSEGTSGREDYEQYF
>.|TRBD1|TRBV27|TRBJ2-1
TGTGCCAGCAGTCTACAGGGGTTTCTGAATGAGCAGTTCTTC
CASSLQGFLNEQFF
>.|.|TRBV28|TRBJ2-5
TGTGCCAGCAGTTTAACATCGGTCCGCCAAGAGACCCAGTACTTC
CASSLTSVRQETQYF
>.|.|TRBV7-6|TRBJ2-6
TGTGCCGCCTCGGAGGGCTCTGGGGCCAACGTCCTGACTTTC
CAASEGSGANVLTF
>.|.|TRBV28|TRBJ1-5
TGTGCCAGCAGTTTGAAAGGGTATGATCAGCCCCAGCATTTT
CASSLKGYDQPQHF
>.|.|TRBV6-5|TRBJ2-3
TGTGCCAGCAGTTCTGTCACAGGTAGCACAGATACGCAGTATTTT
CASSSVTGSTDTQYF
>.|TRBD1|TRBV7-8|TRBJ1-2
TGTGCCAGCAGCTTAGCCGGGACAGGATATGGCTACACCTTC
CASSLAGTGYGYTF
>.|TRBD1|TRBV14|TRBJ2-7
TGTGCCAGCAGCCCGACAGGGTACGAGCAGTACTTC
CASSPTGYEQYF
>.|.|TRBV9|TRBJ2-7
TGTGCCAGCAGCGTAGGTGACACCGCCTACGAGCAGTACTTC
CASSVGDTAYEQYF
>.|.|TRBV28|TRBJ1-4
TGTGCCAGCAGGAACAGGGATGAAAAACTGTTTTTT
CASRNRDEKLFF
>.|.|TRBV5-5|TRBJ2-7
TGTGCCAGCAGCTTGGGATACGCAGGCTCCTGGGTAGGAAGAGGGAACGAGCAGTACTTC
CASSLGYAGSWVGRGNEQYF
>.|.|TRBV29-1|TRBJ2-2
TGCAGCGTTTTCAGGGATGACGGGGAGCTGTTTTTT
CSVFRDDGELFF
>.|.|TRBV7-8|TRBJ2-5
TGTGCCAGCAGCTTATTAGGGAGAGAGACCCAGTACTTC
CASSLLGRETQYF
>.|TRBD1|TRBV7-9|TRBJ1-4
TGTGCCAGCAGCTCGGCCGGGACAGGGGCTACTAATGAAAAACTGTTTTTT
CASSSAGTGATNEKLFF
>.|.|TRBV2|TRBJ1-1
TGTGCCAGCATAGGGCGGCGGGAAACTGAAGCTTTCTTT
CASIGRRETEAFF
>.|.|TRBV9|TRBJ1-1
TGTGCCAGCAGCGCAGGCTATGGGTACACTGAAGCTTTCTTT
CASSAGYGYTEAFF
>.|TRBD2|TRBV10-2|TRBJ2-1
TGCGCCAGCACCGGGAATAGCGGGGGGGTTGAGCAGTTCTTC
CASTGNSGGVEQFF
>.|.|TRBV11-2|TRBJ2-5
TGTGCCAGCAGCTTAAGGGACCAAGAGACCCAGTACTTC
CASSLRDQETQYF
>.|.|TRBV19|TRBJ2-1
TGTGCCAGTACCCCCCGAGGGGGGCCCTACAATGAGCAGTTCTTC
CASTPRGGPYNEQFF
>.|.|TRBV30|TRBJ2-5
TGTGCCTGGAGTGTCGAAGGGGGGGAGACCCAGTACTTC
CAWSVEGGETQYF
>.|.|TRBV9|TRBJ2-2
TGTGCCAGCAGCGTAGAAGGGCTACCTTTTGGGGGGGAGCTGTTTTTT
CASSVEGLPFGGELFF
>.|.|TRBV10-1|TRBJ2-3
TGCGCCAGCAGTCAGGGGTCTAGCACAGATACGCAGTATTTT
CASSQGSSTDTQYF
>once|.|TRBV15|TRBJ2-7
TGTGCCACCAGCAGAGGGGTCGGGAAGGGTTACGAGCAGTACTTC
CATSRGVGKGYEQYF
>.|TRBD2|TRBV28|TRBJ2-7
TGTGCCAGCAGGCCGACTAGCGGGAGGAATTACGAGCAGTACTTC
CASRPTSGRNYEQYF
>once|TRBD1|TRBV6-5|TRBJ2-7
TGTGCCAGCAGTTATACAGGGGGCTACGAGCAGTACTTC
CASSYTGGYEQYF
>.|TRBD1|TRBV28|TRBJ1-5
TGTGCCAGCAGATTTAAACAGGGGGCATCGAGGCAGCCCCAGCATTTT
CASRFKQGASRQPQHF
>once|.|TRBV27|TRBJ2-7
TGTGCCAGCAGTTTATCCAGGGCCCTCAACGAGCAGTACTTC
CASSLSRALNEQYF
>.|TRBD1|TRBV4-3|TRBJ2-3
TGCGCCAGCAGCCAAGAAGACAGGGGAACAGATACGCAGTATTTT
CASSQEDRGTDTQYF
>.|TRBD1|TRBV29-1|TRBJ2-7
TGCAGCGTTGTGGACAGGGGCTACGAGCAGTACTTC
CSVVDRGYEQYF
>.|.|TRBV5-5|TRBJ1-2
TGTGCCAGCAGCTTGGGACGGTGGAATTATGGCTACACCTTC
CASSLGRWNYGYTF
>.|.|TRBV29-1|TRBJ2-2
TGCAGCGTGGAAGATCAGGGGGAGCTGTTTTTT
CSVEDQGELFF
>once|TRBD1|TRBV4-3|TRBJ1-2
TGCGCCAGCAGCCAAGGGACAGGGAGGATTGACTACACCTTC
CASSQGTGRIDYTF
>.|.|TRBV14|TRBJ2-5
TGTGCCAGCAGCCCACGTCTGAGCGGACAAGAGACCCAGTACTTC
CASSPRLSGQETQYF
>.|.|TRBV28|TRBJ1-4
TGTGCCAGCAGTTTATGGGCGAGGGATGAAACTAATGAAAAACTGTTTTTT
CASSLWARDETNEKLFF
>.|TRBD2|TRBV10-2|TRBJ2-1
TGCGCCAGCTGGACTAGCGGGAAATCGTATGAGCAGTTCTTC
CASWTSGKSYEQFF
>.|TRBD1|TRBV4-1|TRBJ2-7
TGCGCCAGCAGCTGGGACCAGGGGGCCTACGAGCAGTACTTC
CASSWDQGAYEQYF
>.|.|TRBV11-3|TRBJ2-7
TGTGCCAGCGCGAGGGCGAGCTCCTACGAGCAGTACTTC
CASARASSYEQYF
>.|.|TRBV27|TRBJ2-7
TGTGCCAGCAGTTTATATGGCTCCTACGAGCAGTACTTC
CASSLYGSYEQYF
>once|.|TRBV7-7|TRBJ2-5
TGTGCTAGCAGCTTAGAAGTCTCGGGAAACGCGTACCAAGAGACCCAGTACTTC
CASSLEVSGNAYQETQYF
>.|.|TRBV11-2|TRBJ2-7
TGTGCCAGCAAAACCGAGCATGCCTACGAGCAGTACTTC
CASKTEHAYEQYF
>.|.|TRBV5-4|TRBJ2-3
TGTGCCAGCAGCGTCCGGGACTCGGTAGATACGCAGTATTTT
CASSVRDSVDTQYF
>.|.|TRBV7-6|TRBJ2-2
TGTGCCAGCAGCGGCGCTGTAGCTGGGGAGCTGTTTTTT
CASSGAVAGELFF
>.|TRBD1|TRBV11-2|TRBJ2-7
TGTGCCAGCACCTCGACAGGGAACCCCTACGAGCAGTACTTC
CASTSTGNPYEQYF
>.|TRBD2|TRBV7-9|TRBJ2-1
TGTGCCAGCAGTCCGACTAGCGGGCTATCGGCTGAGCAGTTCTTC
CASSPTSGLSAEQFF
>.|TRBD1|TRBV7-8|TRBJ2-7
TGTGCCAGCAGCGACCGGGACAGGGGATTTAACGAGCAGTACTTC
CASSDRDRGFNEQYF